This T cell receptor beta chain was identified in a study of neurological immune-mediated disorders. This clonotype was found many times. Deletions cut 7 bases from V and 0 bases from J, with 10 bases between. CDR3 size: 13 residues. Germline CDR1 and CDR2: SGHRS and YFSETQ. TCRdb redid the calling of the 5' RACE reads with MiXCR, one entry per CDR3 protein. Of about 50,000 distinct CDR3 sequences in the sample, about 9.3% were seen once. The sample consisted of PBMCs. V and J are TRBV5-1 and TRBJ1-1, with D possibly being TRBD1 (5 bases). This clonotype was sampled from a woman in her thirties or forties with HTLV-1-associated myelopathy (HAM/TSP). CDR3 DNA: TGCGCCAGCGGGAGGGACGTGAACACTGAAGCTTTCTTT. Amino acids: CASGRDVNTEAFF.